This T cell receptor (beta chain) was sequenced in a study of blood T cell repertoires in COVID-19. Study-wide background: The United States, Italy and Spain supplied acute and convalescent COVID-19 samples.

Authors' data handling: Amplified reference gene primers provided the basis for estimating nucleated cell counts. TCRdb's table, derived via immunoSEQ multiplex PCR, lists solely in-frame clones and lacks some. Clone size and the V and J calls come from that table; the DNA yielded D and trimming. The table includes 150,000 to 200,000 clones, roughly 87% detected once. J lost 3 bases, V lost 3 bases, and 3 bases had no gene match. CDR1 and CDR2 from the germline V gene are SGHRS and YFSETQ. CDR3 length: 15 residues. Material: PBMCs or T cells enriched from blood (not recorded which). The gene calls are TRBV5-1 and TRBJ2-1; 10 bases are a match to TRBD1. The TCR sequence derives from a human donor with acute COVID-19. The donor label of this sample is uncertain. CDR3 sequence (DNA): TGCGCCAGCAGCTCCCGGGACAGGGGCTACAATGAGCAGTTCTTC. Residues: CASSSRDRGYNEQFF. The variable domain in full, with the rest retrieved from reference TRBV5-1 and TRBJ2-1, is KAGVTQTPRYLIKTRGQQVTLSCSPISGHRSVSWYQQTPGQGLQFLFEYFSETQRNKGNFPGRFSGRQFSNSRSEMNVSTLELGDSALYLCASSSRDRGYNEQFFGPGTRLTVL.